The 28 T cell receptor beta chains given below trace back to one sample, sequenced in a study of blood T cell repertoires in COVID-19. Assay used: immunoSEQ multiplex PCR; TCRdb lists only in-frame clones, some missing. Of 90,000 to 130,000 clones in the sample, 72% were seen once. Material for sequencing was peripheral blood. These receptors all come from a woman aged 55 to 70 with acute or convalescent COVID-19.

The chain links TRBV21-1 to TRBJ1-2; the D call in the table, TRBD1, was not verified against the DNA. TRBV21-1 is tagged as a pseudogene. This CDR3 has 13 residues. The CDR3 loop is CAGESEGDYGYTF. CDR3 coding DNA: TGTGCCGGTGAATCCGAGGGGGACTATGGCTACACCTTC.

The chain is built from TRBV7-2 and TRBJ2-7; 8 bases align to TRBD1. The CDR3 totals 13 residues. V lost 4 bases and J lost 13; bases outside the gene matches: 12. Germline CDR1 SGHTA, CDR2 FQGNSA. CDR3 loop: CASSYWAGQGLYF. The CDR3 DNA sequence: TGTGCCAGCAGCTACTGGGCCGGACAGGGTCTTTACTTC.

J is TRBJ2-3 and V is TRBV9, with D perhaps TRBD1 (6 bases). This CDR3 is 14 amino acids long. Trimming stripped 3 bases from V and 1 base from J, with 9 bases between. CDR1 and CDR2 (germline): SGDLS, YYNGEE. The DNA of the CDR3 is TGTGCCAGCAGCGCACAGGGACGCACAGATACGCAGTATTTT. It specifies CASSAQGRTDTQYF.

This clone appeared a single time. The chain links TRBV9 to TRBJ1-2; TRBD1 agrees at 8 bases. Germline assignment: CDR1 SGDLS and CDR2 YYNGEE. This CDR3 is 16 amino acids long. V shed 1 base, J shed 3 bases, and the junction held 8 bases outside the gene matches. CDR3 sequence reads: CASSVNPGQGDYGYTF. The DNA of the CDR3 is TGTGCCAGCAGCGTAAACCCTGGACAGGGCGACTATGGCTACACCTTC.

This clone was seen repeatedly, ten times or more. The chain recombines TRBV7-2 with TRBJ2-5; the match to TRBD1 covers 9 bases. The CDR3 consists of 13 residues. The trim removed 5 bases at V and 9 bases at J, leaving 7 bases unmatched. CDR1 and CDR2 (germline): SGHTA, FQGNSA. The CDR3 DNA follows: TGTGCCAGCAGCCCTAAGACAGGGGGGTCCCAGTACTTC. Translation gives CASSPKTGGSQYF.

The chain joins TRBV28 to TRBJ1-5; 10 nucleotides match TRBD1. This CDR3 has 14 residues. The trim removed 11 bases at V and 1 base at J, leaving 5 bases unmatched. Per germline, CDR1 MDHEN and CDR2 SYDVKM. Here the CDR3 reads CACRTGGSNQPQHF. Written as DNA, the CDR3 is TGTGCCTGCCGGACAGGGGGAAGCAATCAGCCCCAGCATTTT.

The chain combines TRBV4-1 with TRBJ1-2; the D is unclear. Germline CDR1 reads MGHRA; CDR2 reads YSYEKL. The CDR3 consists of 15 residues. V was cut by 0 bases and J by 6 bases, with 14 bases left in between. CDR3 loop: CASSQDRLAGNGYTF. DNA of the CDR3: TGCGCCAGCAGCCAAGATAGGTTGGCAGGCAATGGCTACACCTTC.

The chain joins TRBV6-6 to TRBJ1-2; D uncertain. Germline V CDR1 and CDR2: MNHNY, SVGAGI (reference sequence). The CDR3 sequence is 14 residues long. Trimming shortened V by 4 bases and J by 0 bases, and 9 bases separated the two germline ends. The CDR3 region is CASSSRVANYGYTF. In DNA form, the CDR3 reads TGTGCCAGCAGTTCCCGGGTCGCTAACTATGGCTACACCTTC.

As DNA, the CDR3 is TGTGCCAGCAGCTCCATGGGGGGTTACGAAAAACTGTTTTTT. It encodes CASSSMGGYEKLFF. The V and J genes are TRBV11-2 and TRBJ1-4, with D maybe TRBD1 (5 bases). CDR3 size: 14 residues. Trimming shortened V by 4 bases and J by 8 bases, and 14 bases separated the two germline ends. Per germline, CDR1 SGHAT and CDR2 FQNNGV.

This clone was seen a handful of times. The CDR3 DNA reads TGTGCCAGCAGTGTTACAGGGGGGAATGAAAAACTGTTTTTT. Protein sequence: CASSVTGGNEKLFF. This sequence joins TRBV2 and TRBJ1-4; 8 nucleotides align to TRBD1. Germline V gene data show CDR1 as SNHLY and CDR2 as FYNNEI. The V gene end was trimmed by 4 bases and the J gene end by 5 bases; junction bases not matched to a gene: 3. The CDR3 runs to 14 residues.

This chain uses TRBV7-9 with TRBJ1-4; 7 nucleotides agree with TRBD1. Germline V gene lookup returns CDR1 SEHNR and CDR2 FQNEAQ (reference sequence). V shed 0 bases and J 8 bases; nucleotides not matched to a gene: 6. The length of the CDR3 is 15 residues. In nucleotides, the CDR3 is TGTGCCAGCAGCTTAGCGCAGGGGGTTCACGAAAAACTGTTTTTT. Its translation: CASSLAQGVHEKLFF.

V usage is TRBV23-1 and J usage is TRBJ2-7; a possible D gene is TRBD2 (6 bases). TRBV23-1 carries the ORF label, with uncertain function. Trimming shortened V by 4 bases and J by 4 bases, and 14 bases separated the two germline ends. The CDR3 totals 14 residues. The CDR3 sequence is CASSPPCGGYEQYF. The CDR3, as DNA: TGCGCCAGCAGTCCTCCTTGTGGGGGGTACGAGCAGTACTTC.

The chain is built from TRBV9 and TRBJ2-2; 8 bases line up with TRBD2. Germline V gene lookup returns CDR1 SGDLS and CDR2 YYNGEE. This CDR3 has 17 residues. J was trimmed by 0 bases and V by 2 bases; bases with no gene match: 6. The CDR3, as DNA: TGTGCCAGCAGCGTCCGATCTAGCGGGTCGAACACCGGGGAGCTGTTTTTT. It is translated as CASSVRSSGSNTGELFF.

The chain is built from TRBV28 and TRBJ1-5; D is perhaps TRBD1 (5 bases). The CDR3 is 15 residues long. Trimming took off 6 bases at V and 2 bases at J, with 14 bases between the two ends. Looked up from germline, CDR1 is MDHEN and CDR2 is SYDVKM. The chain's CDR3 is CASSQALGRNQPQHF. In nucleotides, the CDR3 is TGTGCCAGCAGCCAAGCGTTGGGGCGCAATCAGCCCCAGCATTTT.

CDR3 DNA sequence: TGTGCCAGCAGCTTAGATCGGGGGGCTGCGAACACTGAAGCTTTCTTT. This gives the protein CASSLDRGAANTEAFF. The J gene is TRBJ1-1, the V gene TRBV11-2, with TRBD1 as a possible D gene (6 bases). CDR3 length: 16 residues. Germline values: CDR1 SGHAT, CDR2 FQNNGV. V lost 0 bases to trimming and J lost 1 base, with 12 bases between them.

The chain carries TRBV7-2 and TRBJ1-2; 7 nucleotides agree with TRBD1. The germline V gene has CDR1 SGHTA and CDR2 FQGNSA. CDR3 length: 14 amino acids. With V trimmed by 3 bases and J by 5 bases, 6 bases remained unmatched. The CDR3 reads CASSLDRTGYGYTF. The CDR3 coding sequence is TGTGCCAGCAGCTTGGACAGGACGGGATATGGCTACACCTTC.

The rearrangement uses TRBV7-2 and TRBJ2-7, with D perhaps TRBD2 (6 bases). CDR3 length equals 15 residues. From germline, CDR1 is SGHTA and CDR2 FQGNSA. The ends were cut back, 1 base at V and 3 bases at J, with 13 bases in the middle. The CDR3 sequence is CASSLVRGRGYEQYF. The DNA of the CDR3 is TGTGCCAGCAGCTTAGTGCGGGGCCGGGGCTACGAGCAGTACTTC.

The rearrangement links TRBV15 to TRBJ2-7; D is perhaps TRBD2 (5 bases). V shed 0 bases and J shed 0 bases, with 9 bases lying between them. Germline V gene data show CDR1 as LNHNV and CDR2 as YYDKDF (reference sequence). The CDR3 runs to 15 residues. The CDR3 region is CATSRDTGFSYEQYF. Here the CDR3 DNA reads TGTGCCACCAGCAGAGATACGGGGTTCTCCTACGAGCAGTACTTC.

The table lists this clone with a few counts. The chain links TRBV19 to TRBJ2-1; 7 nucleotides agree with TRBD2. The CDR3 contains 16 residues. Germline V gene lookup returns CDR1 LNHDA and CDR2 SQIVND (reference sequence). Germline trimming cut 3 bases from V and 3 bases from J; bases unmatched to any gene: 8. In DNA, the CDR3 is TGTGCCAGTAGTATTCAAGCGGGGAGGTTCTACAATGAGCAGTTCTTC. Protein product: CASSIQAGRFYNEQFF.

The CDR3 DNA is TGTGCCAGCAGCTTAAGGGGCGTGGTTACAGATACGCAGTATTTT. Translation gives CASSLRGVVTDTQYF. The genes are TRBV7-3 and TRBJ2-3; D is perhaps TRBD1 (5 bases). V dropped 1 base and J dropped 3 bases, with 11 bases sitting between them. The V gene's germline CDR1 is SGHTA and CDR2 FQGTGA. The CDR3 length is 15 residues.

This clone has only a few counts. This rearrangement joins TRBV6-4 to TRBJ1-4; D not certain. The CDR3 length is 13 residues. CDR1 and CDR2 (germline): MRHNA, SNTAGT. V was shortened by 7 bases and J by 10 bases, with 16 bases between the two germline ends. For the CDR3, the DNA is TGTGCCAGCATCAAAAGGAGGGCCGGAAAACTGTTTTTT. Translation: CASIKRRAGKLFF.

This sequence joins TRBV9 and TRBJ1-2; D gene ambiguous. Germline V gives CDR1 SGDLS, CDR2 YYNGEE. The CDR3 runs 15 residues. Trimming stripped 0 bases from V and 1 base from J, with 10 bases between. CDR3 coding DNA: TGTGCCAGCAGCGTAGGCAGTCTCCTTAACTATGGCTACACCTTC. Its translation is CASSVGSLLNYGYTF.

This clone was seen a few times. This chain links TRBV4-2 with TRBJ2-3; 10 bases align to TRBD1. The length of the CDR3 is 17 residues. After removal of 5 bases from V and 0 bases from J, the junction contained 8 bases not matched to a gene. Per the germline V gene, CDR1 is LGHNA and CDR2 is YNFKEQ. CDR3 DNA: TGTGCCAGCAGCGGGGGGACAGGGGAGGCTAGCACAGATACGCAGTATTTT. Translating gives CASSGGTGEASTDTQYF.

The V call is TRBV5-4, the J call TRBJ1-2; the match to TRBD1 covers 10 bases. V was pared by 4 bases and J by 6 bases, with 3 bases of the junction left unmatched. The V gene's germline CDR1 is SGHNT and CDR2 YYREEE (reference sequence). This CDR3 is 13 amino acids long. CDR3 in amino acids: CASSQTGGHGYTF. As DNA, the CDR3 is TGTGCCAGCAGCCAGACAGGGGGCCATGGCTACACCTTC. Supplemented by reference TRBV5-4 and TRBJ1-2, the full variable domain reads ETGVTQSPTHLIKTRGQQVTLRCSSQSGHNTVSWYQQALGQGPQFIFQYYREEENGRGNFPPRFSGLQFPNYSSELNVNALELDDSALYLCASSQTGGHGYTFGSGTRLTVV.

The gene calls are TRBV5-6 and TRBJ2-1; no clear D. The germline V and J ends were trimmed by 6 bases and 4 bases, with 14 bases remaining between them. This CDR3 comprises 14 residues. Germline values: CDR1 SGHDT, CDR2 YYEEEE. As DNA, the CDR3 is TGTGCCAGCATCAGCTTCACAGCTTACAATGAGCAGTTCTTC. Translating it yields CASISFTAYNEQFF. Together with reference TRBV5-6 and TRBJ2-1, the CDR3 gives the full variable domain: DAGVTQSPTHLIKTRGQQVTLRCSPKSGHDTVSWYQQALGQGPQFIFQYYEEEERQRGNFPDRFSGHQFPNYSSELNVNALLLGDSALYLCASISFTAYNEQFFGPGTRLTVL.

V is TRBV5-1 and J is TRBJ1-6; 8 nucleotides align to TRBD1. The V gene's germline CDR1 is SGHRS and CDR2 YFSETQ. The CDR3 runs 14 residues. V was clipped by 4 bases and J by 9 bases; unmatched bases: 6. The CDR3 spells CASSPGQGVSPLHF. The CDR3 DNA follows: TGCGCCAGCAGCCCAGGACAGGGAGTTTCACCCCTCCACTTT.

This clone was counted a few times. The chain links TRBV9 to TRBJ2-3; 8 bases match TRBD1. This CDR3 is 15 amino acids long. In germline, CDR1 is SGDLS, CDR2 YYNGEE. Unmatched junction bases numbered 4, after V lost 0 bases and J lost 4 bases. CDR3 coding DNA: TGTGCCAGCAGCGTAGCGGCAGGGGGCGCAGATACGCAGTATTTT. Its translation is CASSVAAGGADTQYF.

The V gene is TRBV19, the J gene TRBJ2-7, with D unclear. V was clipped by 1 base and J by 5 bases, with 6 bases between them. The CDR3 loop spans 12 amino acids. The V gene's germline CDR1 is LNHDA and CDR2 SQIVND (reference sequence). The CDR3 region has the DNA TGTGCCAGTAGTATAGTCGGTCACGAGCAGTACTTC. Residues: CASSIVGHEQYF.